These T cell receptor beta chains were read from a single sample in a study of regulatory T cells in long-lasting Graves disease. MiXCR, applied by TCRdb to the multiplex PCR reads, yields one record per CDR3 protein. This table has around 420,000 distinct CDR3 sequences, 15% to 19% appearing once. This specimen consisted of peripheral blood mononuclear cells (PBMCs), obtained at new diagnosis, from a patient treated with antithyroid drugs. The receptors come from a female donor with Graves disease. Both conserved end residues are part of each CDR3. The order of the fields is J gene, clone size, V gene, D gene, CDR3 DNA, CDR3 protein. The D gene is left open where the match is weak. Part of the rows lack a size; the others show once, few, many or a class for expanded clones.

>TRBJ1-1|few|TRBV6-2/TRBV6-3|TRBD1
TGTGCCAGCAGTACACTCCCCGGGACAGGGGGCACTGAAGCTTTCTTT
CASSTLPGTGGTEAFF
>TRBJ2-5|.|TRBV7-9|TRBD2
TGTGCCAGCAGCCTGCGGACTAGCGGGAACCAAGAGACCCAGTACTTC
CASSLRTSGNQETQYF
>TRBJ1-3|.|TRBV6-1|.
TGTGCCAGCAGGGGGGCAAGGACCGGGACTACAGGAAACACCATATATTTT
CASRGARTGTTGNTIYF
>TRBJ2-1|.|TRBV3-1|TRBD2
TGTGCCAGCAGCCAAGACGCCGTCGGACTAGCGGGCGCTTACAATGAGCAGTTCTTC
CASSQDAVGLAGAYNEQFF
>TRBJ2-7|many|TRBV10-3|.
TGTGCCATCAAGCTTAGAGACGGGACCGCGTACGAGCAGTACTTC
CAIKLRDGTAYEQYF
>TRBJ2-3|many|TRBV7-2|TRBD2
TGTGCCAGCAGCTCCAGCGGCGGGAGCATAACAGATACGCAGTATTTT
CASSSSGGSITDTQYF
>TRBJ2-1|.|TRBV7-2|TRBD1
TGTGCCAGCAGCGCCTGGGACAGGTACAATGAGCAGTTCTTC
CASSAWDRYNEQFF
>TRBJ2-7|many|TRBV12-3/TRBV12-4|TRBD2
TGTGCCAGCAGCCAAGCGGGAGGGCCGATATTGGGATCCTCCTCCGAGCAGTACTTC
CASSQAGGPILGSSSEQYF
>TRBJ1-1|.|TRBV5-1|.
TGCGCCAGCAGTTTCGAGGGCAATGAAGCTTTCTTT
CASSFEGNEAFF
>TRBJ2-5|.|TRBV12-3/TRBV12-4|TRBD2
TGTGCCAGCAGTTTAGCTACTAGCGGAGGCGAGACCCAGTACTTC
CASSLATSGGETQYF
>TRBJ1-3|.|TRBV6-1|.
TGTGCCAGCAGCAGGGGAGACTCTGGAAACACCATATATTTT
CASSRGDSGNTIYF
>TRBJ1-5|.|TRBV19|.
TGTGCCAGTAACATAGGCAGGGGCAATCAGCCCCAGCATTTT
CASNIGRGNQPQHF
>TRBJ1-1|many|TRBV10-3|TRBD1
TGTGCCATCAGTGACCCGGGGCAGGGGGGAAACACTGAAGCTTTCTTT
CAISDPGQGGNTEAFF
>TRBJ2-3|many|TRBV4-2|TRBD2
TGTGCCAGCAGCCAAGATCCTAGCGGAGCCCCCACAGATACGCAGTATTTT
CASSQDPSGAPTDTQYF
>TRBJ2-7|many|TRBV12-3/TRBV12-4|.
TGTGCCAGCAGTTTAGCCGGACGCGAGCAGTACTTC
CASSLAGREQYF
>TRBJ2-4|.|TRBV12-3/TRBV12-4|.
TGTGCCAGCTGGATACTCAAAAACATTCAGTACTTC
CASWILKNIQYF
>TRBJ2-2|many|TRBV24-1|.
TGTGCCACCAGTGATCAAAAGTCAACAGGGCGTGACGGGGAGCTGCTTTTT
CATSDQKSTGRDGELLF
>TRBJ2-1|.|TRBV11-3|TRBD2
TGTGCCAGCAGCTTAGATCGGCCGACTAGCGGGAGTCACTACAATGAGCAGTTCTTC
CASSLDRPTSGSHYNEQFF
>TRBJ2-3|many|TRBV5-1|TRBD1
TGCGCCAGCAGCTACACAGGGGGCTCAGGCACAGATACGCAGTATTTT
CASSYTGGSGTDTQYF
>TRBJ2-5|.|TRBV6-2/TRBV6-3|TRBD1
TGTGCCAGCAGTAGGGGCAGGGGGCGTGAAGAGACCCAGTACTTC
CASSRGRGREETQYF
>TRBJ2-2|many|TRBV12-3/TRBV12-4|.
TGTGCCAGCAGTGGGTTCGAGGCTGCGAACACCGGGGAGCTGTTTTTT
CASSGFEAANTGELFF
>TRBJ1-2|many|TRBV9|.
TGTGCCAGCAGCCCAGGAGGGGGTGAATATGGCTACACCTTC
CASSPGGGEYGYTF
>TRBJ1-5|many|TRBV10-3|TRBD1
TGTGCCATCAGGGGACAGGGTGAACAGCCCCAGCATTTT
CAIRGQGEQPQHF
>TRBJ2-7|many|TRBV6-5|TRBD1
TGTGCCAGCAGTTACGTGGGACAGGGAGCCTACGAGCAGTACTTC
CASSYVGQGAYEQYF
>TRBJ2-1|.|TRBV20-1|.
TGCAGTGTAGGCAGGCAATCCTACAATGAGCAGTTCTTC
CSVGRQSYNEQFF
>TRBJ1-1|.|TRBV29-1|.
TGCAGCGCTGGGACGGCGAGTCCCTTCCAAGCTTTCTTT
CSAGTASPFQAFF
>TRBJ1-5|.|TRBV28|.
TGTGCCAGCAGTGACAGGAGGGGTCAGCCCCAGCATTTT
CASSDRRGQPQHF
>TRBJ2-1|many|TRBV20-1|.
TGCAGTGCTAGGCCGACCAATGAGCAGTTCTTC
CSARPTNEQFF
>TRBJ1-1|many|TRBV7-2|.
TGTGCCAGCAGCTTAGAATTTGGGTGGGTCACTGAAGCTTTCTTT
CASSLEFGWVTEAFF
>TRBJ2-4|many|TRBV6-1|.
TGTGCCAGCAGCACTCGACTGAGGGGCGTAACCAAAAACATTCAGTACTTC
CASSTRLRGVTKNIQYF
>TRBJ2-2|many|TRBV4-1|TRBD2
TGCGCCAGCAGCCAACCCTATCCGGGACTAGCGGGGAGGGACACCGGGGAGCTGTTTTTT
CASSQPYPGLAGRDTGELFF
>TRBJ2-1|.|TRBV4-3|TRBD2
TGCGCCAGCAGCCCGTCGGGACTAGCGGGATATGAGCAGTTCTTC
CASSPSGLAGYEQFF
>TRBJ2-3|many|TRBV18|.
TGTGCCAGCTCACCATACAGGGATGAAGATACGCAGTATTTT
CASSPYRDEDTQYF
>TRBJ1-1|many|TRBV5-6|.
TGTGCCAGCAGCCTAGGTTCCTCTGAAGCTTTCTTT
CASSLGSSEAFF
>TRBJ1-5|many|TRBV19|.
TGTGCCAGTACCCTACTGGGGGGTGGGGATCAGCCCCAGCATTTT
CASTLLGGGDQPQHF
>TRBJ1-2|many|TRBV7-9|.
TGTGCCAGCAGCTTAGAGACTTTGGGTGTAGGTTATGGCTACACCTTC
CASSLETLGVGYGYTF
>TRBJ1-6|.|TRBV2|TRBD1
TGTGCCAGCAGGGATTTTCGGACAGGGGGATATAATTCACCCCTCCACTTT
CASRDFRTGGYNSPLHF
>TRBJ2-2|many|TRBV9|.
TGTGCCAGCAGCTCTCCTTTCGGGACGGACAACACCGGGGAGCTGTTTTTT
CASSSPFGTDNTGELFF
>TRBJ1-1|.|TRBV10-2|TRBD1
TGCGCCAGCATTGAGACAGGGATGAACACTGAAGCTTTCTTT
CASIETGMNTEAFF
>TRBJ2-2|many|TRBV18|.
TGTGCCAGCTCACCACATCCCGGGGAGCTGTTTTTT
CASSPHPGELFF
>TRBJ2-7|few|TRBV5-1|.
TGCGCCAGCAGCCCTCCCAACGGCGTCGCCCGCGAGCAGTACTTC
CASSPPNGVAREQYF
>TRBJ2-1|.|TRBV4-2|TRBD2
TGTGCCAGCAGCCAAATGGGGCTAGCGGGGGACAATGAGCAGTTCTTC
CASSQMGLAGDNEQFF
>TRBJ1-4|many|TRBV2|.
TGTGCCAGCAGTGACCCGGGAGATGAAAAACTGTTTTTT
CASSDPGDEKLFF
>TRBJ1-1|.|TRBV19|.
TGTGCCAGTACCCGACAGGCGGCGAACGCTGAAGCTTTCTTT
CASTRQAANAEAFF
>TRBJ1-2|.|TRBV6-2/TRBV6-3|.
TGTGCCAGCAGTTACTCCCCTAACTATGGCTACACCTTC
CASSYSPNYGYTF
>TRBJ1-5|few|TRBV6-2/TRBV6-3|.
TGTGCCAGCAGTTACTCGGTGGCGAGCAATCAGCCCCAGCATTTT
CASSYSVASNQPQHF
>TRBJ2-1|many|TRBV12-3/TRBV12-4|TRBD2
TGTGCGTCATCGGGGCTAGCGGGAGTGTATGAGCAGTTCTTC
CASSGLAGVYEQFF
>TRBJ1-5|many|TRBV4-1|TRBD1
TGCGCCAGCAGCCCTGACAGGGGCCTTAGCAATCAGCCCCAGCATTTT
CASSPDRGLSNQPQHF
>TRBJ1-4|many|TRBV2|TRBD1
TGTGCCAGCAGGGAAGCAGGACAGGGGTATGAAAAACTGTTTTTT
CASREAGQGYEKLFF
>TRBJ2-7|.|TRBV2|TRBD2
TGTGCCAGCAGTGAGCACCTAGCGGGGATGTTCTACGAGCAGTACTTC
CASSEHLAGMFYEQYF
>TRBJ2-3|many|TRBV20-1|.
TGCAGTGCTAGGGACCCAAGTAGGGTCGTCGCAGATACGCAGTATTTT
CSARDPSRVVADTQYF
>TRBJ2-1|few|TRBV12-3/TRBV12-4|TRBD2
TGTGCCAGCAGTTTAGCGCCCCCGAATGCATCGGGGGGGCGGTACAATGAGCAGTTCTTC
CASSLAPPNASGGRYNEQFF
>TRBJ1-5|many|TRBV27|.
TGTGCCAGCAGTTTTAGGACACATCAGCCCCAGCATTTT
CASSFRTHQPQHF
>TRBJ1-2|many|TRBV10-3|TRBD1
TGTGCCATCAGTGAGTCCGGGACAGGGACGGCGGGCTACACCTTC
CAISESGTGTAGYTF
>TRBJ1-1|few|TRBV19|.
TGTGCCAGTAGTAGCCGACAGAAAAACACTGAAGCTTTCTTT
CASSSRQKNTEAFF
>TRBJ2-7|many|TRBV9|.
TGTGCCAGCAGCCCCGGGGATAGCGGAGTCTACGAGCAGTACTTC
CASSPGDSGVYEQYF
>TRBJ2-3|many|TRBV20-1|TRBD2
TGCAGTGCTTCCCGCGGACTAGCGGGGGGGCCCTTAGGGGATACGCAGTATTTT
CSASRGLAGGPLGDTQYF